The 30 T cell receptor beta chains below all came from one sample that was sequenced in a study of control samples from healthy donors and cancer patients. Generated by immunoSEQ multiplex PCR, the TCRdb table keeps only in-frame clones and is missing some. The table shows around 140,000 clones, with around nine tenths occurring only once. Input material: PBMCs. The receptor set was obtained from a man aged 45-65 years with head and neck cancer.

This clone was seen only once. The chain has TRBV9 and TRBJ2-7; D is ambiguous. The germline V gene encodes CDR1 SGDLS and CDR2 YYNGEE. V was shortened by 4 bases and J by 5 bases, with 19 bases between the two germline ends. This CDR3 comprises 15 residues. Written as DNA, the CDR3 is TGTGCCAGCAGCCCGTCGGGTAACACGGCGGACGAGCAGTACTTC. Residues: CASSPSGNTADEQYF.

The V and J genes are TRBV5-1 and TRBJ2-7, with D unresolved. Trimming pared 0 bases from V and 3 bases from J, leaving 4 bases between. The length of the CDR3 is 12 residues. CDR1 SGHRS and CDR2 YFSETQ come from the germline V gene. CDR3 protein: CASSLDIYEQYF. CDR3 DNA: TGCGCCAGCAGCTTGGACATCTACGAGCAGTACTTC. The whole variable domain, remainder taken from reference TRBV5-1 and TRBJ2-7, is KAGVTQTPRYLIKTRGQQVTLSCSPISGHRSVSWYQQTPGQGLQFLFEYFSETQRNKGNFPGRFSGRQFSNSRSEMNVSTLELGDSALYLCASSLDIYEQYFGPGTRLTVT.

V is TRBV27 and J is TRBJ2-1, with D possibly matching TRBD1 (5 bases). V gave up 4 bases and J gave up 2 bases, with 9 bases separating them. Germline V lookup: CDR1 MNHEY, CDR2 SMNVEV (reference sequence). This CDR3 contains 14 residues. CDR3 sequence reads: CASSSGYPYNEQFF. CDR3 coding DNA: TGTGCCAGCAGTTCAGGGTATCCCTACAATGAGCAGTTCTTC.

V usage is TRBV21-1 and J usage is TRBJ2-1; TRBD2 is taken as the D call from the table, unchecked against the DNA. TRBV21-1 is a pseudogene. The CDR3 is 17 residues long. CDR3 nucleotide sequence: TGTGCCAGCAGCAAGGGCGGGAGGGCCGGCCTAGACAATGAGCAGTTCTTC. Translated, it gives CASSKGGRAGLDNEQFF.

The chain recombines TRBV28 with TRBJ2-1; TRBD2 matches 10 bases. Germline V gene data show CDR1 as MDHEN and CDR2 as SYDVKM. Trimming removed 3 bases from V and 6 bases from J; junction bases left unmatched: 8. There are 16 residues in the CDR3. The CDR3 nucleotides are TGTGCCAGCAGTTTCCTACTAGCGGGGAACTCCAATGAGCAGTTCTTC. This codes for CASSFLLAGNSNEQFF.

The rearrangement joins TRBV5-1 to TRBJ2-5, with TRBD1 matching over 7 bases. Germline CDR1 reads SGHRS; CDR2 reads YFSETQ. The CDR3 spans 14 residues. The trim removed 0 bases at V and 5 bases at J, leaving 4 bases unmatched. The CDR3 DNA follows: TGCGCCAGCAGCTTGGAGAGGGGGCGGGAGACCCAGTACTTC. Encoded protein: CASSLERGRETQYF.

The chain uses TRBV3-1 (or the pseudogene TRBV3-2) and TRBJ1-5; 8 bases align to TRBD1. After removal of 1 base from V and 3 bases from J, the junction contained 5 bases not matched to a gene. The CDR3 is 16 amino acids. Germline V gene data show CDR1 as LGHDT and CDR2 as YNNKEL (reference sequence). CDR3 sequence: CASSQATGGVNQPQHF. Written as DNA, the CDR3 is TGTGCCAGCAGCCAAGCCACAGGGGGAGTCAATCAGCCCCAGCATTTT.

The chain uses TRBV5-1 and TRBJ2-1, with TRBD2 as a possible D gene (6 bases). The V and J ends lost 0 bases and 1 base respectively, with 14 bases between them. Germline V gives CDR1 SGHRS, CDR2 YFSETQ. The CDR3 is made up of 17 amino acids. CDR3 loop: CASSLVGGGVSYNEQFF. CDR3 nucleotide sequence: TGCGCCAGCAGCTTGGTGGGAGGCGGAGTATCCTACAATGAGCAGTTCTTC.

The rearrangement links TRBV3-1 (or the pseudogene TRBV3-2) to TRBJ2-3; possibly TRBD2 for D (5 bases). V gave up 1 base and J gave up 1 base, with 9 bases separating them. This CDR3 contains 15 residues. CDR1 is LGHDT and CDR2 is YNNKEL in the germline V gene (reference sequence). This CDR3 is CASSQAGVGTDTQYF. The CDR3 coding sequence is TGTGCCAGCAGCCAAGCCGGGGTGGGCACAGATACGCAGTATTTT.

This clone was seen a handful of times. The chain employs TRBV2 and TRBJ1-1, with D perhaps TRBD1 (6 bases). V was shortened by 5 bases and J by 1 base, with 20 bases between the two germline ends. The CDR3 consists of 17 residues. Germline CDR1 is SNHLY and CDR2 is FYNNEI. This chain's CDR3 is CASSFSKTGIRNTEAFF. The CDR3 DNA follows: TGTGCCAGCAGTTTTTCGAAAACAGGGATTAGGAACACTGAAGCTTTCTTT.

This rearrangement joins TRBV9 to TRBJ2-1; D uncertain. This CDR3 contains 14 residues. Trimming took 7 bases from V and 0 from J, leaving 11 bases between them. Germline CDR1 SGDLS, CDR2 YYNGEE. In DNA form, the CDR3 reads TGTGCCAGCGCGCACGGCGGCTCCTACAATGAGCAGTTCTTC. Protein sequence: CASAHGGSYNEQFF.

The chain joins TRBV4-2 to TRBJ2-2; 10 nucleotides line up with TRBD2. CDR3 length: 19 residues. Germline-derived CDR1 and CDR2 are LGHNA and YNFKEQ. V trimming: 1 base; J trimming: 3 bases; junction bases outside the gene matches: 11. CDR3 region: CASSQVPPGLAVDTGELFF. The CDR3 bases are TGTGCCAGCAGCCAAGTACCACCTGGACTAGCGGTTGACACCGGGGAGCTGTTTTTT.

The chain couples TRBV11-2 to TRBJ1-1, with D unclear. The CDR3 is made up of 13 amino acids. Germline V lookup: CDR1 SGHAT, CDR2 FQNNGV. Trimming shortened V by 2 bases and J by 3 bases, and 7 bases separated the two germline ends. In DNA form, the CDR3 reads TGTGCCAGCAGCTTACAGGAGCACACTGAAGCTTTCTTT. This encodes CASSLQEHTEAFF.

This sequence joins TRBV28 and TRBJ2-1, with TRBD2 matching over 9 bases. Germline V CDR1 and CDR2: MDHEN, SYDVKM. The CDR3 runs 16 residues. V was pared by 3 bases and J by 5 bases, with 8 bases of the junction left unmatched. The CDR3 here is CASSFLAGSMHNEQFF. For the CDR3, the DNA is TGTGCCAGCAGTTTTCTAGCGGGATCGATGCACAATGAGCAGTTCTTC. Full variable domain (rest looked up from reference TRBV28 and TRBJ2-1): DVKVTQSSRYLVKRTGEKVFLECVQDMDHENMFWYRQDPGLGLRLIYFSYDVKMKEKGDIPEGYSVSREKKERFSLILESASTNQTSMYLCASSFLAGSMHNEQFFGPGTRLTVL.

The chain employs TRBV27 and TRBJ2-4, with D perhaps matching TRBD1 (5 bases). CDR1 and CDR2 from the germline V gene are MNHEY and SMNVEV (reference sequence). The CDR3 is 13 residues long. V was clipped by 4 bases and J by 8 bases, with 12 bases between them. Here the CDR3 DNA reads TGTGCCAGCAGTTCGGCAGGGTCGGACATTCAGTACTTC. Protein sequence: CASSSAGSDIQYF.

This clone was seen a handful of times. The chain recombines TRBV29-1 with TRBJ2-3, with D tentatively TRBD2 (5 bases). Trimming removed 8 bases from V and 9 bases from J, with 15 bases in between. Looked up from germline, CDR1 is SQVTM and CDR2 is ANQGSEA. The CDR3 contains 11 residues. The CDR3 region has the DNA TGCAGCCTGCTCCTGGGGAGAACGCAGTATTTT. This codes for CSLLLGRTQYF.

This sequence joins TRBV9 and TRBJ2-1; perhaps TRBD1 as D (6 bases). Trimming stripped 6 bases from V and 0 bases from J, with 28 bases between. The germline V gene encodes CDR1 SGDLS and CDR2 YYNGEE. The CDR3 loop spans 20 amino acids. CDR3: CASIQHGQLQGGCSYNEQFF. Here the CDR3 DNA reads TGTGCCAGCATCCAGCACGGACAGTTGCAAGGCGGGTGCTCCTACAATGAGCAGTTCTTC.

The chain recombines TRBV6-5 with TRBJ2-7, with D uncertain. From germline, CDR1 is MNHEY and CDR2 SVGAGI. CDR3 length: 13 amino acids. The ends were cut back, 0 bases at V and 5 bases at J, with 8 bases in the middle. This chain's CDR3 is CASSYSYTDEQYF. The CDR3 DNA sequence: TGTGCCAGCAGTTACTCCTATACCGACGAGCAGTACTTC.

The chain joins TRBV28 to TRBJ2-3; tentative D call: TRBD1 (5 bases). The CDR3 runs 13 residues. V was shortened by 2 bases and J by 6 bases, with 9 bases between the two germline ends. Per germline, CDR1 MDHEN and CDR2 SYDVKM. The CDR3 is CASSLGAADTQYF. The CDR3 region has the DNA TGTGCCAGCAGTTTAGGGGCCGCGGATACGCAGTATTTT.

The sample holds many counts of this clone. The chain combines TRBV20-1 with TRBJ1-5; D unclear. Between the trimmed V and J ends, which lost 3 bases and 4 bases, there was a span of 7 bases. The CDR3 is 12 residues long. The V gene's germline CDR1 is DFQATT and CDR2 SNEGSKA (reference sequence). Written as DNA, the CDR3 is TGCAGTGCTAGTAGGCCAAATCAGCCCCAGCATTTT. Amino acids: CSASRPNQPQHF.

This chain links TRBV25-1 with TRBJ1-1, with 7 bases fitting TRBD1. Unmatched junction bases numbered 16, after V lost 5 bases and J lost 1 base. This CDR3 region has 18 residues. In germline, CDR1 is MGHDK, CDR2 SYGVNS. The CDR3 region is CASSPFDLQGFENTEAFF. The CDR3 DNA reads TGTGCCAGCAGTCCGTTTGACCTACAGGGGTTTGAGAACACTGAAGCTTTCTTT.

This rearrangement joins TRBV19 to TRBJ2-7; TRBD1 agrees at 12 bases. The CDR3 runs 12 residues. With 10 bases clipped from V and 4 bases from J, the junction kept 2 bases outside the gene matches. Germline CDR1 is LNHDA and CDR2 is SQIVND (reference sequence). The CDR3 sequence: CATGQGAYEQYF. The CDR3 DNA is TGTGCCACGGGACAGGGGGCTTACGAGCAGTACTTC.

V and J are TRBV4-1 and TRBJ2-5, with 9 bases identical to TRBD2. Germline lookup yields CDR1 MGHRA and CDR2 YSYEKL. The CDR3 contains 14 residues. J was trimmed by 4 bases and V by 4 bases; bases with no gene match: 4. The CDR3 nucleotides read TGCGCCAGCAGCCTTGGGACTAGCCCAGAGACCCAGTACTTC. This codes for CASSLGTSPETQYF.

The rearrangement uses TRBV27 and TRBJ2-4, with 8 bases that match TRBD2. J gave up 0 bases and V 4 bases, and 2 bases lay outside the gene matches. The CDR3 is 15 residues long. Germline CDR1 and CDR2: MNHEY and SMNVEV (reference sequence). The CDR3, as DNA: TGTGCCAGCAGTTCTCTAGCGGGAGCCAAAAACATTCAGTACTTC. Protein: CASSSLAGAKNIQYF.

V and J are TRBV19 and TRBJ2-5, with 8 bases lining up with TRBD2. CDR3 length: 15 residues. Germline V gene sequence: CDR1 LNHDA, CDR2 SQIVND (reference sequence). J gave up 1 base and V 3 bases, and 4 bases lay outside the gene matches. The CDR3 DNA reads TGTGCCAGTAGTATGGGGACTAGTCCCCAAGAGACCCAGTACTTC. Its translation: CASSMGTSPQETQYF.

The chain joins TRBV5-6 to TRBJ1-1; D unclear. The CDR3 runs to 15 residues. Germline loops: CDR1 SGHDT, CDR2 YYEEEE. Trimming pared 0 bases from V and 1 base from J, leaving 10 bases between. The CDR3 is CASSLGAGRNTEAFF. CDR3 sequence (DNA): TGTGCCAGCAGCTTGGGGGCAGGCAGGAACACTGAAGCTTTCTTT.

The chain joins TRBV2 to TRBJ2-2, with D perhaps matching TRBD1 (5 bases). The CDR3 covers 14 residues. Germline lookup yields CDR1 SNHLY and CDR2 FYNNEI. Trimming cost V 7 bases and J 1 base, with 10 bases left between them. The CDR3 coding sequence is TGTGCCAGCAAGGAAGGGGTGAACACCGGGGAGCTGTTTTTT. Amino acid sequence: CASKEGVNTGELFF.

V and J are TRBV6-5 and TRBJ1-3; D is perhaps TRBD1 (5 bases). Germline CDR1 and CDR2: MNHEY and SVGAGI. Trimming shortened V by 2 bases and J by 0 bases, and 8 bases separated the two germline ends. The CDR3 is made up of 15 amino acids. The chain's CDR3 is CASSYEGFSGNTIYF. CDR3 bases: TGTGCCAGCAGTTACGAGGGGTTCTCTGGAAACACCATATATTTT.

The CDR3 loop is CASSQDKDRDFSGNTIYF. The CDR3 DNA reads TGCGCCAGCAGCCAAGATAAGGACAGGGACTTCTCTGGAAACACCATATATTTT. The rearrangement joins TRBV4-1 to TRBJ1-3; 8 bases align to TRBD1. J was trimmed by 0 bases and V by 0 bases; bases with no gene match: 7. The germline gives CDR1 MGHRA, CDR2 YSYEKL. The CDR3 loop spans 18 amino acids.

The rearrangement links TRBV2 to TRBJ2-5; 7 positions match TRBD1. This CDR3 is built from 15 residues. V lost 11 bases and J lost 2; bases outside the gene matches: 14. Germline loops: CDR1 SNHLY, CDR2 FYNNEI. The CDR3: CAVQSTGQLQETQYF. The CDR3 region has the DNA TGTGCCGTCCAGAGTACGGGACAGCTTCAAGAGACCCAGTACTTC.